The subject of this entry is one TCR beta chain. Its antigen is as yet unknown. The repertoire was sequenced with immunoSEQ multiplex PCR; TCRdb's copy has only in-frame clones and lacks some. The sample lists over 90,000 clones, approximately 90% occurring once. The germline V and J ends were trimmed by 3 bases and 0 bases, with 11 bases remaining between them. This CDR3 has 15 amino acids. Germline V CDR1 and CDR2: MGHRA, YSYEKL. This specimen comes from a study of T cell responses to AZD1222 COVID-19 vaccine. General study points: Repertoires were obtained solely post-peak T cell response. Spike-specific TCR breadth and depth grew following two AZD1222 doses.

Second doses at about 4 or about 12 weeks were pooled. This chain uses TRBV4-1 with TRBJ1-1; D gene uncertain. The sample was peripheral blood, taken 28 days after the second AZD1222 dose. The clonotype originates from an adult who received the AZD1222 COVID-19 vaccine. CDR3 loop: CASSQQELMNTEAFF. CDR3 nucleotide sequence: TGCGCCAGCAGCCAGCAGGAGTTAATGAACACTGAAGCTTTCTTT.